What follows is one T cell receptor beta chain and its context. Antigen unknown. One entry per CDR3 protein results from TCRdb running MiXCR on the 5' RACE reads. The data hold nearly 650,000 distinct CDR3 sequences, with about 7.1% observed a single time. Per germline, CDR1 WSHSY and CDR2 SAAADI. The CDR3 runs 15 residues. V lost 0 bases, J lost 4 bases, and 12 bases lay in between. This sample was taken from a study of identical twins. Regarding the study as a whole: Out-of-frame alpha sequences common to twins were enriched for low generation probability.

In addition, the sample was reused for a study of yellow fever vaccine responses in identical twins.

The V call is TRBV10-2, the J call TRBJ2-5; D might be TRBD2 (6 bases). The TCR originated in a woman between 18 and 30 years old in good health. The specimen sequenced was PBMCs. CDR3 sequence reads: CASSESYGSGETQYF. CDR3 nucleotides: TGCGCCAGCAGTGAGTCTTACGGGAGCGGAGAGACCCAGTACTTC.